Listed here are 32 T cell receptor beta chains from one sample, sequenced in a study of blood T cell repertoires in COVID-19 (dated by TCRdb to 2020 to 2021). The library was prepared using the immunoSEQ multiplex PCR assay. TCRdb provides this immuneACCESS table in a form limited to in-frame rearrangements. Some clones are lacking; in checked studies, under half of them reflect an unresolved V gene, and why the rest are absent is not known. Recorded for this sample are fewer than 250,000 clones; roughly 86% of them occurred a single time. The ten largest clonotypes hold around 2.1% of the sample. Specimen: PBMCs or T cells enriched from blood (not recorded which). The source of these receptors is a woman aged 50 to 60 who had recovered from COVID-19.

The rearrangement joins TRBV5-6 to TRBJ1-1, with D tentatively TRBD1 (6 bases). CDR1 is SGHDT, CDR2 YYEEEE, per germline. The CDR3 spans 15 residues. Trimming took 2 bases from V and 4 from J, leaving 15 bases between them. The CDR3 nucleotides are TGTGCCAGCAGCTTAATTGTCAGGGGAAGCACTGAAGCTTTCTTT. It yields the protein CASSLIVRGSTEAFF.

The chain is built from TRBV4-1 and TRBJ1-5; weak D call: TRBD1 (5 bases). V lost 6 bases to trimming and J lost 3 bases, with 18 bases between them. The CDR3 covers 16 residues. Germline V gene data show CDR1 as MGHRA and CDR2 as YSYEKL. The CDR3 protein is CASSPTARANNQPQHF. As DNA, the CDR3 is TGCGCCAGCAGTCCGACGGCCAGGGCTAACAATCAGCCCCAGCATTTT.

The chain uses TRBV20-1 and TRBJ1-5, with TRBD1 identical over 7 bases. The CDR3 extends over 16 amino acids. The trim removed 3 bases at V and 6 bases at J, leaving 14 bases unmatched. CDR1 is DFQATT and CDR2 is SNEGSKA in the germline V gene (reference sequence). CDR3 sequence: CSASEGQGGRTQPQHF. CDR3 in DNA: TGCAGTGCTAGTGAGGGCCAGGGGGGTAGGACTCAGCCCCAGCATTTT.

The chain is built from TRBV3-1 (or the pseudogene TRBV3-2) and TRBJ1-6, with D tentatively TRBD1 (5 bases). V was shortened by 5 bases and J by 0 bases, with 11 bases between the two germline ends. The CDR3 runs to 16 residues. CDR1 and CDR2 (germline): LGHDT, YNNKEL (reference sequence). The CDR3 loop is CASSKPGGSYNSPLHF. DNA for the CDR3: TGTGCCAGCAGCAAACCGGGGGGCTCCTATAATTCACCCCTCCACTTT.

This clone was observed once. The genes are TRBV3-1 (or the pseudogene TRBV3-2) and TRBJ1-4, with D uncertain. V was pared by 4 bases and J by 0 bases, with 12 bases between. Germline CDR1 and CDR2: LGHDT and YNNKEL (reference sequence). The CDR3 length is 16 residues. As DNA, the CDR3 is TGTGCCAGCAGCCCTCGTGTTTTCGCAACTAATGAAAAACTGTTTTTT. It is translated as CASSPRVFATNEKLFF.

V is TRBV7-3 and J is TRBJ2-2, with D tentatively TRBD2 (5 bases). Trimming removed 2 bases from V and 1 base from J, with 5 bases in between. The CDR3 has 14 amino acids. The V gene's germline CDR1 is SGHTA and CDR2 FQGTGA. The CDR3 sequence is CASSLRGNTGELFF. CDR3 DNA: TGTGCCAGCAGCTTACGGGGGAACACCGGGGAGCTGTTTTTT.

The rearrangement links TRBV5-6 to TRBJ1-2; the match to TRBD1 covers 11 bases. Germline lookup yields CDR1 SGHDT and CDR2 YYEEEE. After removal of 3 bases from V and 7 bases from J, the junction contained 2 bases not matched to a gene. The CDR3 spans 13 residues. The CDR3 DNA reads as TGTGCCAGCAGCTGGGGGACAGGGGGTGGCTACACCTTC. It yields the protein CASSWGTGGGYTF. Filled out from reference TRBV5-6 and TRBJ1-2, the complete variable domain reads DAGVTQSPTHLIKTRGQQVTLRCSPKSGHDTVSWYQQALGQGPQFIFQYYEEEERQRGNFPDRFSGHQFPNYSSELNVNALLLGDSALYLCASSWGTGGGYTFGSGTRLTVV.

Written as DNA, the CDR3 is TGTGCCAGCAGCTTGGCCTATCAGGGAATCACTGAAGCTTTCTTT. Its translation: CASSLAYQGITEAFF. J is TRBJ1-1 and V is TRBV5-8, with D maybe TRBD1 (5 bases). The CDR3 loop spans 15 amino acids. The germline gives CDR1 SGHTS, CDR2 YDEGEE. V lost 0 bases, J lost 4 bases, and 13 bases lay in between.

The rearrangement joins TRBV11-2 to TRBJ2-7; D is unclear. Germline CDR1 SGHAT, CDR2 FQNNGV. The germline V and J ends were trimmed by 7 bases and 0 bases, with 13 bases remaining between them. This CDR3 is 14 amino acids long. CDR3 loop: CASTEEQLSYEQYF. CDR3 nucleotides: TGTGCCAGCACCGAAGAACAGCTCTCCTACGAGCAGTACTTC.

The chain employs TRBV4-3 and TRBJ1-1; maybe TRBD1 (6 bases). The CDR3 sequence is 13 residues long. Trimming stripped 5 bases from V and 13 bases from J, with 20 bases between. Per germline, CDR1 LGHNA and CDR2 YSLEER. The CDR3 loop is CASSAQQGGRGFF. In nucleotides, the CDR3 is TGCGCCAGCAGCGCCCAACAGGGCGGTAGAGGTTTCTTT.

The chain links TRBV4-3 to TRBJ1-5, with D possibly being TRBD1 (6 bases). The ends were cut back, 0 bases at V and 5 bases at J, with 11 bases in the middle. Germline-derived CDR1 and CDR2 are LGHNA and YSLEER. The CDR3 runs 15 residues. This chain's CDR3 is CASSQDFTGYQPQHF. As DNA, the CDR3 is TGCGCCAGCAGCCAAGATTTTACAGGGTATCAGCCCCAGCATTTT.

This clone was recorded only once. The rearrangement links TRBV11-3 to TRBJ2-7, with a weak D call TRBD2 (6 bases). Germline V gives CDR1 SGHNT, CDR2 YENEEA. The CDR3 extends over 14 amino acids. The V gene lost 0 bases and the J gene lost 2 bases, with 8 bases spanning the gap. DNA for the CDR3: TGTGCCAGCAGCTTAGATCGGGGGACCTACGAGCAGTACTTC. Encoded protein: CASSLDRGTYEQYF.

V is TRBV4-3 and J is TRBJ1-4, with 12 bases matching TRBD1. The germline V gene has CDR1 LGHNA and CDR2 YSLEER. V trimming: 3 bases; J trimming: 6 bases; junction bases outside the gene matches: 8. The CDR3 extends over 17 amino acids. CDR3: CASSHDLRDRGHEKLFF. CDR3 nucleotides: TGCGCCAGCAGCCATGATCTCCGGGACAGGGGGCATGAAAAACTGTTTTTT.

This sequence joins TRBV19 and TRBJ2-1, with D tentatively TRBD2 (6 bases). CDR1 and CDR2 from the germline V gene are LNHDA and SQIVND (reference sequence). The V gene lost 3 bases and the J gene lost 7 bases, with 16 bases spanning the gap. This CDR3 region has 15 residues. CDR3 in DNA: TGTGCCAGTAGTATTTATAGCGGCCCCGGGAATGAGCAGTTCTTC. Encoded protein: CASSIYSGPGNEQFF.

The gene calls are TRBV7-9 and TRBJ1-6, with 7 positions matching TRBD1. V gave up 5 bases and J gave up 4 bases; unmatched junction bases: 2. Germline CDR1 SEHNR, CDR2 FQNEAQ (reference sequence). CDR3 length: 14 amino acids. CDR3 in amino acids: CASSQTGYNSPLHF. CDR3 nucleotides: TGTGCCAGCAGCCAGACAGGGTATAATTCACCCCTCCACTTT.

The chain combines TRBV4-2 with TRBJ2-4, with 7 bases fitting TRBD2. This CDR3 has 16 amino acids. Germline V gene data show CDR1 as LGHNA and CDR2 as YNFKEQ. V lost 0 bases, J lost 7 bases, and 9 bases stayed unmatched. CDR3 loop: CASSQDLGRGANIQYF. DNA for the CDR3: TGTGCCAGCAGCCAAGATCTAGGGAGGGGAGCGAACATTCAGTACTTC.

The rearrangement joins TRBV5-1 to TRBJ2-2; 11 nucleotides match TRBD1. Germline V gene sequence: CDR1 SGHRS, CDR2 YFSETQ. This CDR3 spans 16 amino acids. Trimming cost V 4 bases and J 5 bases; bases outside gene matches: 7. The CDR3 loop reads CASSGRTGGYTGELFF. The CDR3 DNA reads as TGCGCCAGCAGCGGAAGGACAGGGGGCTATACCGGGGAGCTGTTTTTT.

The chain links TRBV7-2 to TRBJ2-5; the D gene is possibly TRBD1 (5 bases). The germline V and J ends were trimmed by 5 bases and 1 base, with 11 bases remaining between them. Germline CDR1 reads SGHTA; CDR2 reads FQGNSA. The CDR3 has 14 amino acids. The CDR3 nucleotides read TGTGCCAGCAGCCCAGGGTACCCCCAAGAGACCCAGTACTTC. Translating gives CASSPGYPQETQYF.

The chain uses TRBV6-5 and TRBJ1-6; no clear D. CDR1 MNHEY and CDR2 SVGAGI come from the germline V gene. There are 14 residues in the CDR3. Trimming removed 6 bases at V and 4 bases at J, with 10 bases between. The CDR3 DNA follows: TGTGCCAGCAGCGAGGCGGAATATAATTCACCCCTCCACTTT. Translating it yields CASSEAEYNSPLHF.

The chain joins TRBV7-2 to TRBJ2-1, with 7 positions matching TRBD2. The V segment lost 6 bases and the J segment 0 bases; nucleotides outside the gene matches: 14. The CDR3 sequence is 18 residues long. Per germline, CDR1 SGHTA and CDR2 FQGNSA. CDR3 sequence: CASSKRGSGPYSYNEQFF. The CDR3, as DNA: TGTGCCAGCAGTAAAAGGGGTAGCGGGCCCTACTCCTACAATGAGCAGTTCTTC.

This clone showed up just once. The gene calls are TRBV18 and TRBJ2-7, with D maybe TRBD1 (6 bases). The CDR3 loop spans 18 amino acids. Germline values: CDR1 KGHSH, CDR2 LQKENI. The germline V and J ends were trimmed by 2 bases and 7 bases, with 27 bases remaining between them. The CDR3 loop is CASSPTGRSDYYPMEQYF. The DNA of the CDR3 is TGTGCCAGCTCACCAACAGGGCGCTCCGACTACTACCCAATGGAGCAGTACTTC.

V is TRBV7-3 and J is TRBJ2-7, with TRBD1 identical over 10 bases. Germline-derived CDR1 and CDR2 are SGHTA and FQGTGA. The CDR3 is made up of 17 amino acids. J lost 1 base, V lost 5 bases, and 11 bases had no gene match. CDR3 sequence (DNA): TGTGCCAGCAGCACCCTCACGAGGACAGGGGGTTCCTACGAGCAGTACTTC. Translated: CASSTLTRTGGSYEQYF. The variable domain in full, completed from reference TRBV7-3 and TRBJ2-7, reads GAGVSQTPSNKVTEKGKYVELRCDPISGHTALYWYRQSLGQGPEFLIYFQGTGAADDSGLPNDRFFAVRPEGSVSTLKIQRTERGDSAVYLCASSTLTRTGGSYEQYFGPGTRLTVT.

The chain employs TRBV6-5 and TRBJ2-7; D may be TRBD1 (6 bases). V lost 5 bases, J lost 3 bases, and 14 bases lay in between. The CDR3 runs to 14 residues. Germline values: CDR1 MNHEY, CDR2 SVGAGI. Written as DNA, the CDR3 is TGTGCCAGCAGTCGTACGACAGGAGACTACGAGCAGTACTTC. Protein product: CASSRTTGDYEQYF.

The chain carries TRBV7-3 and TRBJ2-5; 12 bases line up with TRBD2. Germline V gene data show CDR1 as SGHTA and CDR2 as FQGTGA. The CDR3 has 15 amino acids. V shed 5 bases, J shed 4 bases, and the junction held 5 bases outside the gene matches. The CDR3 loop is CASSQTSGSTETQYF. CDR3 bases: TGTGCCAGCAGCCAGACTAGCGGGAGCACAGAGACCCAGTACTTC.

This chain joins TRBV30 and TRBJ1-4; TRBD1 agrees at 9 bases. V was pared by 2 bases and J by 6 bases, with 7 bases of the junction left unmatched. This CDR3 comprises 15 residues. The V gene's germline CDR1 is GTSNPN and CDR2 SVGIG (reference sequence). The CDR3 here is CAWSPPGQGDEKLFF. The CDR3 nucleotides read TGTGCCTGGAGTCCCCCGGGACAGGGAGATGAAAAACTGTTTTTT.

This chain connects TRBV7-6 to TRBJ2-5, with D possibly matching TRBD1 (5 bases). Germline assignment: CDR1 SGHVS and CDR2 FNYEAQ. Trimming took off 2 bases at V and 3 bases at J, with 19 bases between the two ends. The CDR3 covers 17 residues. CDR3 sequence reads: CASSLSEAETGKETQYF. The CDR3 DNA follows: TGTGCCAGCAGCTTAAGCGAGGCCGAAACAGGCAAAGAGACCCAGTACTTC.

The chain combines TRBV7-6 with TRBJ2-2; tentative D call: TRBD2 (5 bases). V shed 1 base and J shed 7 bases, with 13 bases lying between them. In germline, CDR1 is SGHVS, CDR2 FNYEAQ. The CDR3 is 15 amino acids. The CDR3 sequence is CASSLGSSWGGELFF. CDR3 bases: TGTGCCAGCAGCTTAGGTTCTAGCTGGGGCGGGGAGCTGTTTTTT.

V gene TRBV7-9 combines with J gene TRBJ2-1; 11 nucleotides match TRBD2. The CDR3 sequence is 17 residues long. Losses at the gene ends were 5 bases for V and 6 bases for J; bases not matched to a gene: 12. The germline gives CDR1 SEHNR, CDR2 FQNEAQ (reference sequence). CDR3 nucleotide sequence: TGTGCCAGCAGCCCCCGACCCCTAGCGGGAGGTGGCAATGAGCAGTTCTTC. The encoded protein is CASSPRPLAGGGNEQFF.

The V and J genes are TRBV4-3 and TRBJ2-1; TRBD2 aligns across 14 bases. The CDR3 runs 17 residues. V shed 1 base and J 7 bases; nucleotides not matched to a gene: 6. In germline, CDR1 is LGHNA, CDR2 YSLEER. The CDR3 DNA reads as TGCGCCAGCAGCCAAGTTTGGGGACTAGCGGGAGTAAATGAGCAGTTCTTC. It encodes CASSQVWGLAGVNEQFF.

The rearrangement uses TRBV6-1 and TRBJ2-7, with 9 nucleotides matching TRBD2. Losses at the gene ends were 0 bases for V and 2 bases for J; bases not matched to a gene: 5. Germline-derived CDR1 and CDR2 are MNHNS and SASEGT. This CDR3 region has 16 residues. CDR3 region: CASSEALAGATYEQYF. As DNA, the CDR3 is TGTGCCAGCAGTGAAGCTTTAGCGGGGGCGACCTACGAGCAGTACTTC.

The rearrangement uses TRBV10-3 and TRBJ1-4; D not certain. CDR3 size: 13 residues. Germline CDR1 is ENHRY and CDR2 is SYGVKD. Trimming pared 10 bases from V and 3 bases from J, leaving 12 bases between. The CDR3 DNA reads TGTGCCACCGCCGACTGGGCTAATGAAAAACTGTTTTTT. Residues: CATADWANEKLFF.

V usage is TRBV6-5 and J usage is TRBJ2-1, with TRBD2 matching over 11 bases. CDR3 length: 14 amino acids. J was trimmed by 4 bases and V by 7 bases; bases with no gene match: 3. Germline values: CDR1 MNHEY, CDR2 SVGAGI. CDR3 amino acids: CASILAGGYNEQFF. The DNA for the CDR3 is TGTGCCAGCATCCTAGCGGGAGGTTACAATGAGCAGTTCTTC.